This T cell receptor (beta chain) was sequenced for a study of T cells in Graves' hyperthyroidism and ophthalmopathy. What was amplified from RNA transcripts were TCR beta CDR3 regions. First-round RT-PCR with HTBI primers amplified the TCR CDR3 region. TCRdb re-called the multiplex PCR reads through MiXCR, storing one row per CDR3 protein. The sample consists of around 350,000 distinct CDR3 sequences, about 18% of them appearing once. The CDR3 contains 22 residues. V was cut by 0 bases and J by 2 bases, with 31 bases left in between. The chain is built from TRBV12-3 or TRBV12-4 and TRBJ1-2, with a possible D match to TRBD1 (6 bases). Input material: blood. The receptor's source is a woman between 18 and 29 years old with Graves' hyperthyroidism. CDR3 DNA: TGTGCCAGCAGTTTAGCGCCTCCCGGTCGGGCAGGGGTTTTCGGGTCGAACTATGGCTACACCTTC. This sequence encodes CASSLAPPGRAGVFGSNYGYTF.